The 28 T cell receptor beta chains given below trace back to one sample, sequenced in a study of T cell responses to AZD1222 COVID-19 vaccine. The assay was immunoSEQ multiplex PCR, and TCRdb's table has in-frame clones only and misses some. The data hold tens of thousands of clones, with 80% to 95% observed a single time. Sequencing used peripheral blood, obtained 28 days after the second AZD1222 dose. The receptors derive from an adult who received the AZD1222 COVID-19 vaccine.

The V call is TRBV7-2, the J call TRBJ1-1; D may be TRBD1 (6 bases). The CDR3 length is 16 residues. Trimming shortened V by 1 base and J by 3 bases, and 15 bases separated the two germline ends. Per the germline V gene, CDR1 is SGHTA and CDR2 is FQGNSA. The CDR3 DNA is TGTGCCAGCAGCTTAGTAGGACAGACCCGCGACACTGAAGCTTTCTTT. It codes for CASSLVGQTRDTEAFF.

CDR3 in amino acids: CASTQVSNQPQHF. CDR3 nucleotide sequence: TGTGCCAGCACACAGGTCAGCAATCAGCCCCAGCATTTT. The chain uses TRBV2 and TRBJ1-5; D might be TRBD1 (5 bases). This CDR3 comprises 13 residues. Looked up from germline, CDR1 is SNHLY and CDR2 is FYNNEI. Trimming left V 7 bases short and J 1 base short, with 8 bases between. The whole variable domain, remainder taken from reference TRBV2 and TRBJ1-5, is EPEVTQTPSHQVTQMGQEVILRCVPISNHLYFYWYRQILGQKVEFLVSFYNNEISEKSEIFDDQFSVERPDGSNFTLKIRSTKLEDSAMYFCASTQVSNQPQHFGDGTRLSIL.

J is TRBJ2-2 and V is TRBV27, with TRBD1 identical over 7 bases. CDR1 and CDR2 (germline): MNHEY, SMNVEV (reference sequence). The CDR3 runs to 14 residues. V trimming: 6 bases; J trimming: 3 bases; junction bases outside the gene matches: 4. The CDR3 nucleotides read TGTGCCAGCAGGCCAGGGGGATACACCGGGGAGCTGTTTTTT. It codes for CASRPGGYTGELFF.

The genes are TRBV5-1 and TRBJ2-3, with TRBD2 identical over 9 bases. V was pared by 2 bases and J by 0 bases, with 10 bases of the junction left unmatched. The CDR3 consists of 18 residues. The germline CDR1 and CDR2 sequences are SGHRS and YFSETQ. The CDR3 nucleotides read TGCGCCAGCAGCTTTCTACGGGGACTAGCTGGAAGCACAGATACGCAGTATTTT. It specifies CASSFLRGLAGSTDTQYF.

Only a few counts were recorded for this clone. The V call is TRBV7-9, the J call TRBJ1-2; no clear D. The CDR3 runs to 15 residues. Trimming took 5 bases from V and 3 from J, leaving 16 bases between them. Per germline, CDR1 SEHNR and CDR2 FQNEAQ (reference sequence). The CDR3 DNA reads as TGTGCCAGCAGCGGCCTGAGTGGGCATTACTATGGCTACACCTTC. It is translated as CASSGLSGHYYGYTF.

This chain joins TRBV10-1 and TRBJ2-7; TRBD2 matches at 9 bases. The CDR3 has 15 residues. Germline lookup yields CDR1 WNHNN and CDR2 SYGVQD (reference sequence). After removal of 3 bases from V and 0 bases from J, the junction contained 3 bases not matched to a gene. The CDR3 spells CASSEERGASYEQYF. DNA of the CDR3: TGCGCCAGCAGTGAAGAGCGGGGGGCCTCCTACGAGCAGTACTTC.

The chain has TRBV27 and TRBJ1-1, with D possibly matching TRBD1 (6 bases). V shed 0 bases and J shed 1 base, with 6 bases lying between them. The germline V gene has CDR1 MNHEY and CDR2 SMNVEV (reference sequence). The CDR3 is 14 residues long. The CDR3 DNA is TGTGCCAGCAGTTTATCGGGGGCGAACACTGAAGCTTTCTTT. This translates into CASSLSGANTEAFF.

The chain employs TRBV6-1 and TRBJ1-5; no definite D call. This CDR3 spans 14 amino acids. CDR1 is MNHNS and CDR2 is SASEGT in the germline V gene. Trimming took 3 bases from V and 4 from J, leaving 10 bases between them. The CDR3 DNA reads TGTGCCAGCAGTGACGGCCAATTTAATCAGCCCCAGCATTTT. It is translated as CASSDGQFNQPQHF.

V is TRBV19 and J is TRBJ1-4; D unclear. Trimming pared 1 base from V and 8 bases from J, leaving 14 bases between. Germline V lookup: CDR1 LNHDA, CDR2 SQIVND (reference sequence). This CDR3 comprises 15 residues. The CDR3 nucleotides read TGTGCCAGTAGTATAGGGAGATCCCGGGAGGAAAAACTGTTTTTT. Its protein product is CASSIGRSREEKLFF. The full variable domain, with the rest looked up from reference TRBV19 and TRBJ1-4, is DGGITQSPKYLFRKEGQNVTLSCEQNLNHDAMYWYRQDPGQGLRLIYYSQIVNDFQKGDIAEGYSVSREKKESFPLTVTSAQKNPTAFYLCASSIGRSREEKLFFGSGTQLSVL.

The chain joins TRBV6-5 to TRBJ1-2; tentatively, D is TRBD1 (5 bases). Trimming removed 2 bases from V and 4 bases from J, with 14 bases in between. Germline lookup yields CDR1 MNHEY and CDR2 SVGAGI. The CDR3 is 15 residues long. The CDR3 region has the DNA TGTGCCAGCAGTTACCGTGGCAGGGCTAGCTATGGCTACACCTTC. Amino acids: CASSYRGRASYGYTF.

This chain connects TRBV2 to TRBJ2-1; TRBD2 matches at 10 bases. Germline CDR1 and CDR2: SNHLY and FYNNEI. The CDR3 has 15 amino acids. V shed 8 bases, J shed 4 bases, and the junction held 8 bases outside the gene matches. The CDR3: CASAWSGGDYNEQFF. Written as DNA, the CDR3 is TGTGCCAGCGCCTGGAGCGGGGGGGATTACAATGAGCAGTTCTTC.

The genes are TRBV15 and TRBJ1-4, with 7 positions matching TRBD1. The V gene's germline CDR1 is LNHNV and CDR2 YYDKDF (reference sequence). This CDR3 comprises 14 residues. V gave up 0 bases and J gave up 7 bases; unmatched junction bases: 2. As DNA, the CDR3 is TGTGCCACCAGCAGAGACAGGGGGAGTGAAAAACTGTTTTTT. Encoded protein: CATSRDRGSEKLFF.

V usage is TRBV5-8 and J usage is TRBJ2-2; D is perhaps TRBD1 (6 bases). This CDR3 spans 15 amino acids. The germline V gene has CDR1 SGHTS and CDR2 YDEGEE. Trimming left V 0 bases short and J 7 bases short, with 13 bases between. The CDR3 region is CASSLAGRGFGELFF. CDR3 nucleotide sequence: TGTGCCAGCAGCTTGGCGGGCAGGGGATTCGGGGAGCTGTTTTTT.

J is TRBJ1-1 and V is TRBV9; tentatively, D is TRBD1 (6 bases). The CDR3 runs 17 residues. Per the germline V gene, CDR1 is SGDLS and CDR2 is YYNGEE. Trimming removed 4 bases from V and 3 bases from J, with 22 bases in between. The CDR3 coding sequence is TGTGCCAGCAGCCCAAAGCTGGGGGGCGGTTTGGACACTGAAGCTTTCTTT. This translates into CASSPKLGGGLDTEAFF.

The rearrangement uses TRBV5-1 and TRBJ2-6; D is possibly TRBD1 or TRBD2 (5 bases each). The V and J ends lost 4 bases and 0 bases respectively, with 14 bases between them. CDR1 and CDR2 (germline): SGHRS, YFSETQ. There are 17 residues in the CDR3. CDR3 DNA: TGCGCCAGCAGCCGCCGGGGCCCGGACTCTGGGGCCAACGTCCTGACTTTC. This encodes CASSRRGPDSGANVLTF. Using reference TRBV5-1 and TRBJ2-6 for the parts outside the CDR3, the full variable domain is KAGVTQTPRYLIKTRGQQVTLSCSPISGHRSVSWYQQTPGQGLQFLFEYFSETQRNKGNFPGRFSGRQFSNSRSEMNVSTLELGDSALYLCASSRRGPDSGANVLTFGAGSRLTVL.

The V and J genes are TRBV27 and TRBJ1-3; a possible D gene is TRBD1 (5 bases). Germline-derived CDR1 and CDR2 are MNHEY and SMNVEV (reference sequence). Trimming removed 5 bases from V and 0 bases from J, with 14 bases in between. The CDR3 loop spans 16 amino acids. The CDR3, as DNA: TGTGCCAGCAGTCCTTTAGGGACGTTCTCTGGAAACACCATATATTTT. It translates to CASSPLGTFSGNTIYF.

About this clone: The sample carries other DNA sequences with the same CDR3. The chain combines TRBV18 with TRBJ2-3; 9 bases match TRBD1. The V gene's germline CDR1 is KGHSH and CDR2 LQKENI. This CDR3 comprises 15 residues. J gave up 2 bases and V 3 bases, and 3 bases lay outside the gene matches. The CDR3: CASSPRTGDTDTQYF. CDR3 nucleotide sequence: TGTGCCAGCTCACCCCGGACAGGGGACACAGATACGCAGTATTTT.

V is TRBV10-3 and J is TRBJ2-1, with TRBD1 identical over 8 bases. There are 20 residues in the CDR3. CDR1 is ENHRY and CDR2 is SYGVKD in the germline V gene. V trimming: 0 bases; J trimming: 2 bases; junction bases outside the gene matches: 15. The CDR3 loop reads CAISESGLMTGASTYNEQFF. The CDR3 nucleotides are TGTGCCATCAGTGAGTCCGGACTAATGACAGGGGCCTCCACCTACAATGAGCAGTTCTTC.

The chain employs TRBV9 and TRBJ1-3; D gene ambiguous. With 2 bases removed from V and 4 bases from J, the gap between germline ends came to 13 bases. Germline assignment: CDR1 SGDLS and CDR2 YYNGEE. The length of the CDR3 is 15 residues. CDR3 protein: CASSVAPSPGNTIYF. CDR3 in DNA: TGTGCCAGCAGCGTGGCACCTTCCCCAGGAAACACCATATATTTT.

The CDR3 sequence is CASRAGGRVYGYTF. CDR3 DNA: TGTGCCAGCAGGGCAGGGGGCCGGGTCTACGGCTACACCTTC. This chain links TRBV6-5 with TRBJ1-2; 8 bases map to TRBD1. The CDR3 spans 14 residues. Germline CDR1 reads MNHEY; CDR2 reads SVGAGI. Unmatched junction bases numbered 11, after V lost 6 bases and J lost 8 bases.

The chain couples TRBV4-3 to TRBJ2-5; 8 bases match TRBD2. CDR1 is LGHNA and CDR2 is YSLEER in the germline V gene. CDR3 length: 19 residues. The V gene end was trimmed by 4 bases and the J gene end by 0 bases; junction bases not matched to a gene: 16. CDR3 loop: CASSPGGASGFLYQETQYF. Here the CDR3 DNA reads TGCGCCAGCAGCCCGGGGGGGGCCTCAGGCTTTTTGTACCAAGAGACCCAGTACTTC.

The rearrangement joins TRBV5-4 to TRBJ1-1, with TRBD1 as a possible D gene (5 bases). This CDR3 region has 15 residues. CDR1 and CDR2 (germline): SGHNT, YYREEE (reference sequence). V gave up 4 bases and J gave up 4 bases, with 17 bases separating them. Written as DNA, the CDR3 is TGTGCCAGCAGCCCAACCCACCAGGGTAGCACTGAAGCTTTCTTT. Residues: CASSPTHQGSTEAFF. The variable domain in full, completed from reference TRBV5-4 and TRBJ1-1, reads ETGVTQSPTHLIKTRGQQVTLRCSSQSGHNTVSWYQQALGQGPQFIFQYYREEENGRGNFPPRFSGLQFPNYSSELNVNALELDDSALYLCASSPTHQGSTEAFFGQGTRLTVV.

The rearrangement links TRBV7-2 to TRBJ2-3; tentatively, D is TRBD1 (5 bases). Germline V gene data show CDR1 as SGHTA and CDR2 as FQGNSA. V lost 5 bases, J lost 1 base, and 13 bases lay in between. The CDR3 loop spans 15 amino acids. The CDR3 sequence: CASSLQTARTDTQYF. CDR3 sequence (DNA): TGTGCCAGCAGCCTACAGACAGCCCGCACAGATACGCAGTATTTT.

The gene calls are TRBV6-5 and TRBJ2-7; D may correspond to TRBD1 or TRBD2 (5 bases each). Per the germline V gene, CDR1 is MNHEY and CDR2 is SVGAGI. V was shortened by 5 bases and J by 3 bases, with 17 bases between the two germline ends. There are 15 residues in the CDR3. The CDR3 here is CASSISLGPSYEQYF. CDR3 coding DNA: TGTGCCAGCAGTATATCCTTGGGACCCAGCTACGAGCAGTACTTC.

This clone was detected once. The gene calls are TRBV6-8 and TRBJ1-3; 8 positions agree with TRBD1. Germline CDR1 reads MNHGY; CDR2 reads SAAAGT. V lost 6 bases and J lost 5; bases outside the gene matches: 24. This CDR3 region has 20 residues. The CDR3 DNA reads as TGTGCCAGCAGGACCGACAGGGGAGGCCAAAATCAAAAAGAAAGAAACACCATATATTTT. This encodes CASRTDRGGQNQKERNTIYF.

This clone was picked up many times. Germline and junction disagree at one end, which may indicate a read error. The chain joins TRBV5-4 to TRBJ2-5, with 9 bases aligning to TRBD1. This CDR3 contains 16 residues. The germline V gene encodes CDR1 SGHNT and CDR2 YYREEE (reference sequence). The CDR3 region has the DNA TGTGCCAGCAGCTTAACAGGGGGCGCGGACCAGGAGACCCAGTACTTC. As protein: CASSLTGGADQETQYF.

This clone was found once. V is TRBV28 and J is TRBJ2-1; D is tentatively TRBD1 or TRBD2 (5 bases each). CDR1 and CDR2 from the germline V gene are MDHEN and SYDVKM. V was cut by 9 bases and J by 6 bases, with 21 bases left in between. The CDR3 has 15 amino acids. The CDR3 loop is CASSTDFIGGNEQFF. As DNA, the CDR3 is TGTGCCAGTTCTACGGACTTTATTGGGGGCAATGAGCAGTTCTTC.

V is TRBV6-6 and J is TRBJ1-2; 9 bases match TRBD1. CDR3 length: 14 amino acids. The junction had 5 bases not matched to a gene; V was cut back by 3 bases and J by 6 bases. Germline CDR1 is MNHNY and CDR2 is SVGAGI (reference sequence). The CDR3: CASSYRDRVNGYTF. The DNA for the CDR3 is TGTGCCAGCAGTTATAGGGACAGGGTCAATGGCTACACCTTC.